A selection of T cell receptor beta chains follows, all from one sample in a study of control samples from healthy donors and cancer patients. Clones were read by immunoSEQ multiplex PCR, and TCRdb kept only the in-frame ones, dropping some. The sample includes roughly 60,000 clones, about 93% of them seen just once. Sequenced material: blood. The receptors come from a man aged 25-45 years in good health. The CDR3 runs from the conserved cysteine through the conserved F or W. The D gene is left open where the match is weak. Expanded clones are given a class, and other clones once, few, many or no size at all.

>TRBJ1-2|-|-|TRBV5-5
CASSLDSYGYTF
TGTGCCAGCAGCCTGGACAGCTATGGCTATACCTTC
>TRBJ1-1|-|-|TRBV11-2
CAPGGRVIRGTEAFF
TGTGCCCCAGGAGGGAGGGTAATTCGGGGCACTGAAGCTTTCTTT
>TRBJ2-7|few|-|TRBV20-1
CSASNGPAYEQYF
TGCAGTGCTAGTAACGGGCCAGCCTACGAGCAGTACTTC
>TRBJ2-7|-|-|TRBV7-3
CASSSTVGSEQYF
TGTGCCAGCAGCTCTACCGTCGGGAGCGAGCAGTACTTC
>TRBJ2-1|-|-|TRBV7-9
CASSPRGDLSGEQFF
TGTGCCAGCAGCCCTCGGGGTGACCTCTCGGGTGAGCAGTTCTTC
>TRBJ2-7|-|-|TRBV3-1/TRBV3-2
CASSQGLTEFYEQYF
TGTGCCAGCAGCCAAGGACTAACGGAATTTTACGAGCAGTACTTC
>TRBJ1-1|-|TRBD1|TRBV3-1/TRBV3-2
CASSQAGGTEAFF
TGTGCCAGCAGCCAAGCAGGGGGGACTGAAGCTTTCTTT
>TRBJ1-2|-|-|TRBV29-1
CSVLQDGYTF
TGCAGCGTACTACAGGATGGCTACACCTTC
>TRBJ1-5|-|-|TRBV3-1/TRBV3-2
CASSQDDSNQPQHF
TGTGCCAGCAGCCAAGACGACAGCAATCAGCCCCAGCATTTT
>TRBJ1-3|-|-|TRBV7-9
CASSLGAAGNTIYF
TGTGCCAGCAGCCTAGGGGCCGCTGGAAACACCATATATTTT
>TRBJ1-5|-|TRBD1|TRBV25-1
CASSGTGGWQPQHF
TGTGCCAGCAGTGGTACAGGGGGCTGGCAGCCCCAGCATTTT
>TRBJ2-5|-|TRBD1|TRBV24-1
CATSEDRGETQYF
TGTGCCACCAGTGAAGACAGGGGAGAGACCCAGTACTTC
>TRBJ1-6|-|TRBD1|TRBV9
CASSGMDRGGSPLHF
TGTGCCAGCAGCGGCATGGACAGGGGCGGTTCACCCCTCCACTTT
>TRBJ1-2|once|-|TRBV4-3
CASSQDRENYGYTF
TGCGCCAGCAGCCAAGATCGGGAAAACTATGGCTACACCTTC
>TRBJ2-2|-|TRBD1|TRBV12-5
CASGLVLQGDTGELFF
TGTGCTAGTGGTTTGGTCTTACAGGGGGACACCGGGGAGCTGTTTTTT
>TRBJ1-5|-|-|TRBV27
CASSFSGTNQPQHF
TGTGCCAGCAGTTTTTCCGGGACCAATCAGCCCCAGCATTTT
>TRBJ1-2|-|-|TRBV15
CATSMGENYGYTF
TGTGCCACCTCGATGGGGGAAAACTATGGCTACACCTTC
>TRBJ2-1|-|TRBD2|TRBV29-1
CSVGWTSGNNEQFF
TGCAGCGTTGGTTGGACTAGCGGAAACAATGAGCAGTTCTTC
>TRBJ1-2|-|TRBD1|TRBV29-1
CSVVFQGAPKGYTF
TGCAGCGTTGTGTTCCAGGGGGCGCCGAAAGGCTACACCTTC
>TRBJ2-7|-|-|TRBV19
CASSIAKGSYEQYF
TGTGCCAGTAGTATAGCGAAGGGCTCCTACGAGCAGTACTTC
>TRBJ2-1|-|-|TRBV7-3
CAGSLATHSYNEQFF
TGTGCCGGCAGCTTGGCTACACACTCCTACAATGAGCAGTTCTTC
>TRBJ2-5|once|-|TRBV15
CATSPRGGGETQYF
TGTGCCACCAGCCCTCGGGGCGGTGGAGAGACCCAGTACTTC
>TRBJ2-1|-|TRBD2|TRBV7-2
CASSLTGGAGGEQFF
TGTGCCAGCAGCTTAACCGGGGGGGCTGGGGGTGAGCAGTTCTTC
>TRBJ1-1|-|TRBD1|TRBV6-6
CASSRQGNTEAFF
TGTGCCAGCAGTCGACAGGGGAACACTGAAGCTTTCTTT
>TRBJ2-3|-|-|TRBV4-1
CASSPRLYSGADTQYF
TGCGCCAGCAGTCCAAGATTATACAGCGGTGCAGATACGCAGTATTTT
>TRBJ2-3|-|TRBD2|TRBV7-8
CASSQGASGRDTQYF
TGTGCCAGCAGCCAAGGGGCTAGCGGGAGAGATACGCAGTATTTT
>TRBJ1-2|-|TRBD1|TRBV18
CASSPQGQAIYGYTF
TGTGCCAGCTCACCCCAGGGACAGGCAATTTATGGCTACACCTTC
>TRBJ1-5|-|TRBD1|TRBV7-9
CASSPWTGGSLSNQPQHF
TGTGCCAGCAGCCCCTGGACAGGGGGTTCCCTTAGCAATCAGCCCCAGCATTTT
>TRBJ1-4|-|-|TRBV4-3
CASSQDGRRGEKLFF
TGCGCCAGCAGCCAAGATGGGCGGCGAGGTGAAAAACTGTTTTTT
>TRBJ1-1|-|-|TRBV4-3
CASSQAAGVYWEAFF
TGCGCCAGCAGCCAAGCGGCGGGGGTCTACTGGGAAGCTTTCTTT
>TRBJ1-5|-|TRBD1|TRBV3-1/TRBV3-2
CASSYGTGGNQPQHF
TGTGCCAGCAGTTACGGGACAGGGGGCAATCAGCCCCAGCATTTT
>TRBJ2-7|medium-sized|TRBD2|TRBV23-1
CASTETRGREASYEQYF
TGCGCCAGCACCGAAACGAGGGGACGGGAGGCCTCCTACGAGCAGTACTTC
>TRBJ2-7|-|TRBD2|TRBV4-2
CASSQVLAGEYEQYF
TGTGCCAGCAGCCAAGTACTAGCGGGAGAATACGAGCAGTACTTC
>TRBJ2-7|once|-|TRBV5-6
CASSPTGGTAYEQYF
TGTGCCAGCAGCCCGACCGGGGGAACTGCCTACGAGCAGTACTTC
>TRBJ1-2|-|TRBD1|TRBV11-2
CASSQGQVSYTF
TGTGCCAGCAGCCAGGGACAGGTTAGCTACACCTTC
>TRBJ1-2|few|TRBD1|TRBV5-1
CASSLVQGAVYGYTF
TGCGCCAGCAGCTTGGTTCAGGGGGCTGTATATGGCTACACCTTC
>TRBJ2-2|-|TRBD1|TRBV6-6
CASLSDRRNTGELFF
TGTGCCAGCCTCTCGGACAGGCGAAACACCGGGGAGCTGTTTTTT
>TRBJ1-2|-|-|TRBV13
CASSSARTELNYGYTF
TGTGCCAGCAGCTCAGCTAGGACAGAACTCAACTATGGCTACACCTTC
>TRBJ2-3|-|TRBD2|TRBV9
CASSVSGSIDTQYF
TGTGCCAGCAGCGTGAGCGGGAGCATCGATACGCAGTATTTT
>TRBJ2-1|-|TRBD2|TRBV5-1
CASSTGLAGAYNEQFF
TGCGCCAGCAGCACCGGACTAGCGGGGGCCTACAATGAGCAGTTCTTC
>TRBJ2-3|-|-|TRBV2
CASIDPTGGNQDTQYF
TGTGCCAGCATTGATCCGACAGGAGGGAATCAAGATACGCAGTATTTT
>TRBJ2-1|-|-|TRBV7-9
CASSTLGTSSYNEQFF
TGTGCCAGCAGTACACTGGGGACTTCCTCCTACAATGAGCAGTTCTTC
>TRBJ1-1|-|-|TRBV5-3
CARSVGRGDLEAFF
TGTGCCAGAAGCGTTGGAAGGGGAGACCTTGAAGCTTTCTTT
>TRBJ1-2|few|-|TRBV5-6
CATRWGTVGYTF
TGTGCCACCCGGTGGGGTACAGTTGGCTACACCTTC
>TRBJ1-5|few|TRBD1|TRBV6-5
CASRSGQGGQPQHF
TGTGCCAGCAGGTCGGGGCAGGGGGGTCAGCCCCAGCATTTT
>TRBJ2-5|-|-|TRBV3-1/TRBV3-2
CASSQDVQETQYF
TGTGCCAGCAGCCAAGATGTCCAAGAGACCCAGTACTTC
>TRBJ2-5|once|-|TRBV7-9
CASSLNTGPPQETQYF
TGTGCCAGCAGCTTAAACACGGGACCGCCCCAAGAGACCCAGTACTTC
>TRBJ1-3|once|TRBD1|TRBV11-2
CASSLTRLDRHFSGNTIYF
TGTGCCAGCAGCTTGACACGCTTGGACAGGCATTTCTCTGGAAACACCATATATTTT
>TRBJ2-7|-|-|TRBV6-5
CATEGSRFLLTEQYF
TGTGCCACCGAGGGTAGTCGGTTTCTACTTACTGAGCAGTACTTC
>TRBJ2-7|-|-|TRBV7-6
CASRNLRRGKQYF
TGTGCCAGCAGAAACTTACGGCGCGGGAAGCAGTACTTC
>TRBJ2-3|-|-|TRBV28
CASSLARGSDTQYF
TGTGCCAGCAGTTTAGCTAGGGGTTCAGATACGCAGTATTTT
>TRBJ1-1|-|-|TRBV12-3/TRBV12-4
CASSLAGLEAFF
TGTGCCAGCAGTTTAGCAGGTCTTGAAGCTTTCTTT